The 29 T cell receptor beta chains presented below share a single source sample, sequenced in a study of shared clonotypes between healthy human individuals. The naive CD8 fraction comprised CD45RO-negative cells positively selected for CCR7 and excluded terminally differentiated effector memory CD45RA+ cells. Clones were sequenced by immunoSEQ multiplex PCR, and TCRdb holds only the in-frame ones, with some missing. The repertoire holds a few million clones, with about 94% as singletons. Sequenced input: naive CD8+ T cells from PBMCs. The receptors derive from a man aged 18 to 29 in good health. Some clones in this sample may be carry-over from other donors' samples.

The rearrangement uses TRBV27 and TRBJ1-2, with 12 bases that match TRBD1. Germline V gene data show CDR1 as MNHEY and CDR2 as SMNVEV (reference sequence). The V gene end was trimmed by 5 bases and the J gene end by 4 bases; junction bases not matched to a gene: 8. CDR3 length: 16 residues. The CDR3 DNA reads TGTGCCAGCAGTCCGGGACAGGGGGCATTAGGCTATGGCTACACCTTC. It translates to CASSPGQGALGYGYTF.

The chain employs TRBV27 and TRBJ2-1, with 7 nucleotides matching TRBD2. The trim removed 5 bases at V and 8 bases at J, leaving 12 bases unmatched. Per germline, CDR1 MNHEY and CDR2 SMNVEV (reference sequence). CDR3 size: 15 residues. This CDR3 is CASSIRDYLVDEQFF. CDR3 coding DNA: TGTGCCAGCAGTATCCGGGACTACCTTGTGGATGAGCAGTTCTTC.

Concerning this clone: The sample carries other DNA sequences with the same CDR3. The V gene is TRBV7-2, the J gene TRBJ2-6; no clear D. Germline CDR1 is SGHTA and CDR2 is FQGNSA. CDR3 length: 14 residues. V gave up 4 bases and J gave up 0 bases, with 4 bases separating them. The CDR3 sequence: CASSSRSGANVLTF. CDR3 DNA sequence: TGTGCCAGCAGCTCCCGCTCTGGGGCCAACGTCCTGACTTTC. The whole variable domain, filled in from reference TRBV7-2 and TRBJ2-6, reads GAGVSQSPSNKVTEKGKDVELRCDPISGHTALYWYRQSLGQGLEFLIYFQGNSAPDKSGLPSDRFSAERTGGSVSTLTIQRTQQEDSAVYLCASSSRSGANVLTFGAGSRLTVL.

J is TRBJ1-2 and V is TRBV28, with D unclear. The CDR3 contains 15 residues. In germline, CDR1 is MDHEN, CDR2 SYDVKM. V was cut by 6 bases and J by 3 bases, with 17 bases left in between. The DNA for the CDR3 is TGTGCCAGCAGATCAATCGGGTCTTTCTACTATGGCTACACCTTC. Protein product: CASRSIGSFYYGYTF.

The CDR3 protein is CSVGRTSKRQETQYF. CDR3 coding DNA: TGCAGCGTTGGGCGGACTAGCAAGCGCCAAGAGACCCAGTACTTC. The rearrangement links TRBV29-1 to TRBJ2-5, with 8 bases that match TRBD2. The CDR3 runs 15 residues. V lost 4 bases to trimming and J lost 1 base; unmatched junction nucleotides: 8. CDR1 is SQVTM, CDR2 ANQGSEA, per germline.

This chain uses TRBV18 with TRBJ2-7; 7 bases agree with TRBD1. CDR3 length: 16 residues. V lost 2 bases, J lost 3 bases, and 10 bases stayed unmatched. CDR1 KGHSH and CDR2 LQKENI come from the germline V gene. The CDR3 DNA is TGTGCCAGCTCACCAAGACGGGACAGCCATATCTACGAGCAGTACTTC. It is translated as CASSPRRDSHIYEQYF.

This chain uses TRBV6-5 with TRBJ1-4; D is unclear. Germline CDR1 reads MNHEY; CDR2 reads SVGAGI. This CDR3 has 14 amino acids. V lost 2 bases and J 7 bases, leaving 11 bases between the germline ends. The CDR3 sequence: CASSYGPESEKLFF. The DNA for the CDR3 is TGTGCCAGCAGTTACGGTCCGGAGAGTGAAAAACTGTTTTTT.

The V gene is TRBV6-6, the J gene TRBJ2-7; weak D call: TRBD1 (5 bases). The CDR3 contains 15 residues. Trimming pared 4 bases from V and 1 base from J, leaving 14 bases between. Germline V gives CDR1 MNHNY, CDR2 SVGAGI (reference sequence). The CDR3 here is CASSFLDTSSYEQYF. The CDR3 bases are TGTGCCAGCAGTTTTCTGGACACGTCTTCCTACGAGCAGTACTTC.

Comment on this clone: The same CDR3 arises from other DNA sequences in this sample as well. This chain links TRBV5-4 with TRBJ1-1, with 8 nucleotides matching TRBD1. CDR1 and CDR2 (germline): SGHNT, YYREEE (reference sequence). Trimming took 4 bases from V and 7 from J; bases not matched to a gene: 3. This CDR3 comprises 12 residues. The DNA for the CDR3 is TGTGCCAGCAGCCAGGACAGGGTTGAAGCTTTCTTT. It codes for CASSQDRVEAFF.

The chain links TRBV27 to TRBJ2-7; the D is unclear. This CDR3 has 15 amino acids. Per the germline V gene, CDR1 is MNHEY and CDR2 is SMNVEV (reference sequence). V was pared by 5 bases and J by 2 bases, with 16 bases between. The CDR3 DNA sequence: TGTGCCAGCAGTATAACCCGGACGGCGACCTACGAGCAGTACTTC. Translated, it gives CASSITRTATYEQYF.

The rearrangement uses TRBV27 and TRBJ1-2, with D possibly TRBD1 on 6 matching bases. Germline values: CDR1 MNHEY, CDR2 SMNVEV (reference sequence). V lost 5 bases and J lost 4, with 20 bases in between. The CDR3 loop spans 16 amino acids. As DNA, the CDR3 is TGTGCCAGCAGTCCCTCGGAGGGGGAGAGGGGCTATGGCTACACCTTC. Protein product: CASSPSEGERGYGYTF.

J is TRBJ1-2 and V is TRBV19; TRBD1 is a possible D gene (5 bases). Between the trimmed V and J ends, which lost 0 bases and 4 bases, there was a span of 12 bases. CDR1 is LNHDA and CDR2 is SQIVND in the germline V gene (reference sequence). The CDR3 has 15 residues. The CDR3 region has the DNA TGTGCCAGTAGTATAGACGGGGGAGGGACCTATGGCTACACCTTC. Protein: CASSIDGGGTYGYTF.

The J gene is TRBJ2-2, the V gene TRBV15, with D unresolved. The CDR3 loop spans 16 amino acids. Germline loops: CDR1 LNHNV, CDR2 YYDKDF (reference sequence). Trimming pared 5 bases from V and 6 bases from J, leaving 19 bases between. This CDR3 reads CATSAIPDLGAGELFF. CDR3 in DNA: TGTGCCACCAGCGCCATTCCCGACCTGGGCGCCGGGGAGCTGTTTTTT.

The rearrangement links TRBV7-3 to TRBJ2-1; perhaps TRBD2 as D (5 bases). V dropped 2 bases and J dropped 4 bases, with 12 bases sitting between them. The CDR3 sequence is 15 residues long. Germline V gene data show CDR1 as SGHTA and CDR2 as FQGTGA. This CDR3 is CASSLDRSGYNEQFF. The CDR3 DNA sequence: TGTGCCAGCAGCTTAGACCGCTCGGGGTACAATGAGCAGTTCTTC.

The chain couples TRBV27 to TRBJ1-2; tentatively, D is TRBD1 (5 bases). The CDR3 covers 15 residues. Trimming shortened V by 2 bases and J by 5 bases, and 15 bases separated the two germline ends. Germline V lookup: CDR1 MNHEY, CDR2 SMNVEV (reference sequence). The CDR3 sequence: CASSLRLGVGYGYTF. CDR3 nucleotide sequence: TGTGCCAGCAGTTTACGTCTGGGGGTGGGGTATGGCTACACCTTC.

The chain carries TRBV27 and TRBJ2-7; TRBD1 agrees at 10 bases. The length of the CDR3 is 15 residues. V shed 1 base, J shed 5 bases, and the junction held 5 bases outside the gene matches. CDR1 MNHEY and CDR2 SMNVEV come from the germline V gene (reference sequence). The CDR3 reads CASSLLGQGFHEQYF. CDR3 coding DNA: TGTGCCAGCAGTTTATTGGGACAGGGGTTCCACGAGCAGTACTTC.

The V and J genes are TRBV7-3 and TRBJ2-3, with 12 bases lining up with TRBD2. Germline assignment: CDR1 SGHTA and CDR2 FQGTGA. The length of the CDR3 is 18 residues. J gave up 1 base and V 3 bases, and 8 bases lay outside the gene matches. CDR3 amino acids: CASSFLAGGPVGTDTQYF. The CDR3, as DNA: TGTGCCAGCAGCTTCCTAGCGGGAGGGCCGGTTGGCACAGATACGCAGTATTTT.

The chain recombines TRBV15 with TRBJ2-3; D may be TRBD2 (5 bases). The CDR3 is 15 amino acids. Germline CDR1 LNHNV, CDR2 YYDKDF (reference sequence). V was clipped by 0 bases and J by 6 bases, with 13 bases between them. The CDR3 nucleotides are TGTGCCACCAGCAGAGATCTTGGAGGTGATGATACGCAGTATTTT. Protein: CATSRDLGGDDTQYF. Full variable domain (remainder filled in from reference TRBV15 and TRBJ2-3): DAMVIQNPRYQVTQFGKPVTLSCSQTLNHNVMYWYQQKSSQAPKLLFHYYDKDFNNEADTPDNFQSRRPNTSFCFLDIRSPGLGDTAMYLCATSRDLGGDDTQYFGPGTRLTVL.

DNA for the CDR3: TGTGCCATCCGTCGCCCTGATGCCTACGAGCAGTACTTC. This codes for CAIRRPDAYEQYF. The V and J genes are TRBV10-3 and TRBJ2-5; D remains unclear. The J call is doubtful: the DNA matches TRBJ2-7 better. The CDR3 spans 13 residues. Germline loops: CDR1 ENHRY, CDR2 SYGVKD.

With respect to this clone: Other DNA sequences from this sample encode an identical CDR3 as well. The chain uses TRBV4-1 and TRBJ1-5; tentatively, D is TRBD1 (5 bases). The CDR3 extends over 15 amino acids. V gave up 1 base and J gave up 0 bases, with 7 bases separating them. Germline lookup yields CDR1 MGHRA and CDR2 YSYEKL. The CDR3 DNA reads TGCGCCAGCAGCCAAGGGGGGTATAGCAATCAGCCCCAGCATTTT. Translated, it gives CASSQGGYSNQPQHF.

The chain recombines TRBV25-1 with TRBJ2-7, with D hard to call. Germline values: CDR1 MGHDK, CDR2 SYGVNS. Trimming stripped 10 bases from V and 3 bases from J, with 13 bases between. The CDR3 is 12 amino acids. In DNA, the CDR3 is TGTGCCACCCTAGGACCGGTCTACGAGCAGTACTTC. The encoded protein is CATLGPVYEQYF.

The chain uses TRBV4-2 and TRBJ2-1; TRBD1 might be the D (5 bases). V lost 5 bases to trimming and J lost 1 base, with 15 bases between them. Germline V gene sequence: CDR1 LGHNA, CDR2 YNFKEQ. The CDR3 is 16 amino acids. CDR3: CASSVAPGRSYNEQFF. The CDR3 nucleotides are TGTGCCAGCAGCGTCGCCCCAGGGCGGTCCTACAATGAGCAGTTCTTC.

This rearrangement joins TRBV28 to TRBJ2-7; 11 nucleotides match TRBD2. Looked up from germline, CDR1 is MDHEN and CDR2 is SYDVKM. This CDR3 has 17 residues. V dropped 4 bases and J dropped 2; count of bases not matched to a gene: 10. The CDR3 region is CASSSRLAGPLTYEQYF. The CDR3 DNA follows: TGTGCCAGCAGTTCGAGACTAGCGGGACCTTTAACCTACGAGCAGTACTTC.

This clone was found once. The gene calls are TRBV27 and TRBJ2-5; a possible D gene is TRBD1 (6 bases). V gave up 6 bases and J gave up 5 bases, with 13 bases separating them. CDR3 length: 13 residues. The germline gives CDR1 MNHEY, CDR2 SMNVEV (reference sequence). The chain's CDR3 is CASRTQGEETQYF. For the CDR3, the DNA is TGTGCCAGCAGAACACAGGGAGAGGAGACCCAGTACTTC.

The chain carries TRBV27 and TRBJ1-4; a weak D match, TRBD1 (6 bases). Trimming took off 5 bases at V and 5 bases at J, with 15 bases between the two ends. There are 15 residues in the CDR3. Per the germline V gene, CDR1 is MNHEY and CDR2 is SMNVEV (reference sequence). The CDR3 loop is CASSPRQDMNEKLFF. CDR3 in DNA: TGTGCCAGCAGTCCGCGACAGGATATGAATGAAAAACTGTTTTTT.

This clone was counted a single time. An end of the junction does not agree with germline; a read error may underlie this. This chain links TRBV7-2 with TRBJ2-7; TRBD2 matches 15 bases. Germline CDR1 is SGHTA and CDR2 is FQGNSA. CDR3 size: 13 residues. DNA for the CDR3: TGTGCCAGCAGCTTTGGGACTAGCGGGAGGCTACCCTTC. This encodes CASSFGTSGRLPF.

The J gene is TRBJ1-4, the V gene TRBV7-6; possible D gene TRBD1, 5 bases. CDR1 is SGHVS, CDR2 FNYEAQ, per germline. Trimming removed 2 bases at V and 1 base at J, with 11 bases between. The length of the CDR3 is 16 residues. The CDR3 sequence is CASSLRVGGTNEKLFF. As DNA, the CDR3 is TGTGCCAGCAGCTTACGGGTCGGGGGAACTAATGAAAAACTGTTTTTT.

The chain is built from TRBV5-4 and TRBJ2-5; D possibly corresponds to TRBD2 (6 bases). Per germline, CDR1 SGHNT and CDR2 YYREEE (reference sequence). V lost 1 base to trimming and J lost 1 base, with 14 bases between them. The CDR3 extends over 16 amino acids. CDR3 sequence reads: CASSLFGMGLQETQYF. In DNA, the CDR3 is TGTGCCAGCAGCTTGTTCGGTATGGGACTCCAAGAGACCCAGTACTTC.

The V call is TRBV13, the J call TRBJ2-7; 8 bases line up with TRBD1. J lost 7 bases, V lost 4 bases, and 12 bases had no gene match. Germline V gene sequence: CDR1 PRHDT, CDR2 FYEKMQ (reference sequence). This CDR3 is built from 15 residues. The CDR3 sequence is CASSSLGTGSGEQYF. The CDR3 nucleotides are TGTGCCAGCAGCTCCCTGGGGACAGGCTCGGGGGAGCAGTACTTC.